The 13 T cell receptor beta chains presented below share a single source sample, sequenced in a study of graft-versus-host responses after intestinal transplantation. These receptors lack a known antigen. Assay: immunoSEQ multiplex PCR; the TCRdb copy retains only in-frame clones and omits some. The table has some 130,000 clones, 90% to 95% seen once. Material: unstimulated CD4+ T cells sorted from spleen or lymph node cells, obtained before intestinal transplant. The receptors shown here come from a human donor who received an intestinal transplant.

The gene calls are TRBV5-3 and TRBJ1-5; D gene uncertain. TRBV5-3 qualifies as an ORF whose function is uncertain. V was cut by 3 bases and J by 0 bases, with 4 bases left in between. This CDR3 region has 13 residues. CDR3 nucleotides: TGTGCCAGAAGCTCGTATAGCAATCAGCCCCAGCATTTT. Translated, it gives CARSSYSNQPQHF.

The chain has TRBV6-5 and TRBJ1-2; no definite D call. This CDR3 comprises 13 residues. The germline gives CDR1 MNHEY, CDR2 SVGAGI. Trimming took 8 bases from V and 3 from J, leaving 13 bases between them. The CDR3 DNA reads as TGTGCCAGCGGGAGTTACCCTGACTATGGCTACACCTTC. Translation gives CASGSYPDYGYTF.

The chain is built from TRBV7-9 and TRBJ1-6; 8 nucleotides line up with TRBD1. The CDR3 has 15 amino acids. V shed 11 bases and J 5 bases; nucleotides not matched to a gene: 11. Germline-derived CDR1 and CDR2 are SEHNR and FQNEAQ (reference sequence). The CDR3: CAVPQGVANNSPLHF. CDR3 nucleotide sequence: TGTGCCGTGCCACAGGGGGTTGCCAATAATTCACCCCTCCACTTT.

This clone showed up just once. The chain employs TRBV21-1 and TRBJ2-2; the D segment call TRBD1 is taken from the table without a DNA check. TRBV21-1 corresponds to a pseudogene. The CDR3 consists of 16 residues. In DNA form, the CDR3 reads TGTGCCAGCAGCAAAGTGGACAGGGGTAGCACCGGGGAGCTGTTTTTT. Its protein product is CASSKVDRGSTGELFF.

V and J are TRBV6-1 and TRBJ1-2; D not certain. Trimming shortened V by 7 bases and J by 7 bases, and 16 bases separated the two germline ends. This CDR3 has 13 amino acids. The germline gives CDR1 MNHNS, CDR2 SASEGT. The DNA for the CDR3 is TGTGCCAGCACGGTCGGGGAAATCGGTGGCTACACCTTC. As protein: CASTVGEIGGYTF.

The J gene is TRBJ2-1, the V gene TRBV10-1; no definite D call. V was cut by 3 bases and J by 9 bases, with 15 bases left in between. The germline V gene encodes CDR1 WNHNN and CDR2 SYGVQD (reference sequence). The CDR3 has 14 residues. CDR3 sequence (DNA): TGCGCCAGCAGTGAAACCGCTACGTGGGTTGAGCAGTTCTTC. It yields the protein CASSETATWVEQFF.

V gene TRBV11-2 combines with J gene TRBJ1-1; D perhaps matches TRBD1 (6 bases). Germline values: CDR1 SGHAT, CDR2 FQNNGV. The CDR3 spans 15 residues. V lost 5 bases to trimming and J lost 4 bases, with 17 bases between them. In nucleotides, the CDR3 is TGTGCCAGCAGCCCAGATGGGGGAGGGGGCACTGAAGCTTTCTTT. It yields the protein CASSPDGGGGTEAFF.

The rearrangement joins TRBV10-3 to TRBJ2-5, with 15 nucleotides matching TRBD2. Germline V gives CDR1 ENHRY, CDR2 SYGVKD. This CDR3 region has 15 residues. V lost 6 bases, J lost 1 base, and 0 bases stayed unmatched. The CDR3 DNA follows: TGTGCCATCAGGGGACTAGCGGGGGGCCAAGAGACCCAGTACTTC. Its translation is CAIRGLAGGQETQYF.

The CDR3 protein is CASGVPATANEQFF. The CDR3 DNA is TGTGCCAGCGGTGTCCCAGCTACCGCCAATGAGCAGTTCTTC. The V and J genes are TRBV6-1 and TRBJ2-1; D ambiguous. With 8 bases removed from V and 6 bases from J, the gap between germline ends came to 17 bases. The CDR3 is made up of 14 amino acids. The germline gives CDR1 MNHNS, CDR2 SASEGT.

The CDR3 region is CASSVGGIYGYTF. In DNA form, the CDR3 reads TGTGCCAGCAGCGTAGGAGGGATATATGGCTACACCTTC. The chain has TRBV9 and TRBJ1-2; D ambiguous. Germline assignment: CDR1 SGDLS and CDR2 YYNGEE. Trimming took 0 bases from V and 5 from J, leaving 8 bases between them. There are 13 residues in the CDR3.

This chain uses TRBV25-1 with TRBJ1-2; 11 positions match TRBD1. CDR3 length: 16 residues. The V and J ends lost 4 bases and 1 base, in that order; junction bases with no gene match: 5. Germline loops: CDR1 MGHDK, CDR2 SYGVNS. CDR3 in amino acids: CASSGGQGGINYGYTF. The CDR3 DNA reads TGTGCCAGCAGTGGGGGACAGGGGGGCATTAACTATGGCTACACCTTC.

Worth noting for this clone: Mismatch with germline at one junction end may stem from a read error. The chain has TRBV5-1 and TRBJ1-5; a possible D gene is TRBD1 (5 bases). CDR3 length: 12 residues. The V gene's germline CDR1 is SGHRS and CDR2 YFSETQ. The CDR3 reads CASSLGPGGQHF. The CDR3 region has the DNA TGTGCCAGCAGCTTGGGACCCGGGGGCCAGCATTTT.

This chain connects TRBV10-2 to TRBJ1-5; perhaps TRBD1 as D (6 bases). Trimming took off 2 bases at V and 4 bases at J, with 9 bases between the two ends. This CDR3 has 14 amino acids. Germline V gene data show CDR1 as WSHSY and CDR2 as SAAADI. The CDR3, as DNA: TGCGCCAGCAGTGAGAGGGGGGGAAATCAGCCCCAGCATTTT. Encoded protein: CASSERGGNQPQHF.